This T cell receptor beta chain was sequenced for a study of T cell responses to AZD1222 COVID-19 vaccine. Pooling of second doses given at about 4 or about 12 weeks was done. V was pared by 7 bases and J by 2 bases, with 3 bases of the junction left unmatched. Germline V CDR1 and CDR2: SNHLY, FYNNEI. The CDR3 is made up of 13 amino acids. TCRdb's copy holds only in-frame clones and misses some; the assay was immunoSEQ multiplex PCR. This table holds about 150,000 clones, roughly 90% found once. The receptor's source is an adult who received the AZD1222 COVID-19 vaccine. The chain is built from TRBV2 and TRBJ1-2; 8 bases match TRBD1. The sequencing here drew on peripheral blood, taken 28 days after the second AZD1222 dose. The CDR3 is CASTYRGNYGYTF. The CDR3 region has the DNA TGTGCCAGCACGTACAGGGGGAACTATGGCTACACCTTC. The full variable domain, completed using reference TRBV2 and TRBJ1-2, is EPEVTQTPSHQVTQMGQEVILRCVPISNHLYFYWYRQILGQKVEFLVSFYNNEISEKSEIFDDQFSVERPDGSNFTLKIRSTKLEDSAMYFCASTYRGNYGYTFGSGTRLTVV.